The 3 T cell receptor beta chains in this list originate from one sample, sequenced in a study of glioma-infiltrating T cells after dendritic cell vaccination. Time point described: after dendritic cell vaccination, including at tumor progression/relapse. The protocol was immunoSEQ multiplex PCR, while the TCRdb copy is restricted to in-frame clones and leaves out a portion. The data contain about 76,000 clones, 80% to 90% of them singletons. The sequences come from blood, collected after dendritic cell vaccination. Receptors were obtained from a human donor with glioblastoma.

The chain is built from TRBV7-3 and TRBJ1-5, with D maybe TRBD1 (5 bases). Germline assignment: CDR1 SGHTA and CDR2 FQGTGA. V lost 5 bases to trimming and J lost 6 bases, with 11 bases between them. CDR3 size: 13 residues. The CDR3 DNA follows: TGTGCCAGCAGCCCAGAAGGGGCTCAGCCCCAGCATTTT. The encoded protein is CASSPEGAQPQHF.

The CDR3: CATYQGQGSPEQYF. CDR3 bases: TGTGCCACCTATCAGGGGCAGGGTTCCCCCGAGCAGTACTTC. This rearrangement joins TRBV10-3 to TRBJ2-7, with a tentative D call TRBD1 (6 bases). The germline V and J ends were trimmed by 10 bases and 6 bases, with 22 bases remaining between them. Germline V gives CDR1 ENHRY, CDR2 SYGVKD. This CDR3 spans 14 amino acids.

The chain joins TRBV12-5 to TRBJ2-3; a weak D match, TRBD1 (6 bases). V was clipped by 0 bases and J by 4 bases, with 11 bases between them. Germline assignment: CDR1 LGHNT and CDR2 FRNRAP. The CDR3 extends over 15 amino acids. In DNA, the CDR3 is TGTGCTAGTGGTTTGGTGTCGAAGGGGGCAGATACGCAGTATTTT. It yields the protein CASGLVSKGADTQYF.